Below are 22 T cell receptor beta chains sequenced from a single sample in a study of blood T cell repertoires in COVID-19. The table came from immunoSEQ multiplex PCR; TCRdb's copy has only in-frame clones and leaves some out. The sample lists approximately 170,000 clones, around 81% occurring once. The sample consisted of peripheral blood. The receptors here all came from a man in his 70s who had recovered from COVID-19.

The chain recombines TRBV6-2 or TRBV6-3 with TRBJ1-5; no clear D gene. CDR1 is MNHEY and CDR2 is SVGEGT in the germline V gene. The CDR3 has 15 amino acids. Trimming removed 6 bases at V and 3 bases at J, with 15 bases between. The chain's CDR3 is CASSPAEGDNQPQHF. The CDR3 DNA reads TGTGCCAGCAGCCCGGCCGAAGGAGACAATCAGCCCCAGCATTTT.

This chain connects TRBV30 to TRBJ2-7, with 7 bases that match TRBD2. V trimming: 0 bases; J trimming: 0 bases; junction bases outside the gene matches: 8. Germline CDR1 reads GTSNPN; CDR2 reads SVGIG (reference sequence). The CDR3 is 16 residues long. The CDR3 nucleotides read TGTGCCTGGAGTGTACGGCTGCGCGGGAGCTCCTACGAGCAGTACTTC. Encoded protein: CAWSVRLRGSSYEQYF.

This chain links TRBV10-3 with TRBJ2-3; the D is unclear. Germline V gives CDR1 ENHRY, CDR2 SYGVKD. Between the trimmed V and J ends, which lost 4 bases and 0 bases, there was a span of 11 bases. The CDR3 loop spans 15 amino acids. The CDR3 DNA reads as TGTGCCATCAGTGCCGACATTAGAAGCACAGATACGCAGTATTTT. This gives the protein CAISADIRSTDTQYF.

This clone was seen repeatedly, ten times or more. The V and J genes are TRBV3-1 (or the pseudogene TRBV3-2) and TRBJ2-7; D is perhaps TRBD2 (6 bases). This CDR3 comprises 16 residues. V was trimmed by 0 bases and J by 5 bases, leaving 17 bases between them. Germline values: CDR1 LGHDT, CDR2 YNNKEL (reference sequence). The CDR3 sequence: CASSQEDGGEVHEQYF. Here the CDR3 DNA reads TGTGCCAGCAGCCAAGAAGACGGAGGGGAGGTGCACGAGCAGTACTTC.

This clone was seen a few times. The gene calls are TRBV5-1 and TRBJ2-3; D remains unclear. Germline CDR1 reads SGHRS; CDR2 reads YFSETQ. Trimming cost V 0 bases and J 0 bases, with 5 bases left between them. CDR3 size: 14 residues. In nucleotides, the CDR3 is TGCGCCAGCAGCTTGGGGCACAGCACAGATACGCAGTATTTT. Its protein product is CASSLGHSTDTQYF. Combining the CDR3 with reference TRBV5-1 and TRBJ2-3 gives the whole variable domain KAGVTQTPRYLIKTRGQQVTLSCSPISGHRSVSWYQQTPGQGLQFLFEYFSETQRNKGNFPGRFSGRQFSNSRSEMNVSTLELGDSALYLCASSLGHSTDTQYFGPGTRLTVL.

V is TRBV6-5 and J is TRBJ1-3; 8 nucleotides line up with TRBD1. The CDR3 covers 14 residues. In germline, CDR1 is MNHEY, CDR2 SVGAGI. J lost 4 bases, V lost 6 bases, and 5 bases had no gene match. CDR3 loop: CASRAGGEGNTIYF. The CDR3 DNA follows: TGTGCCAGCAGAGCAGGGGGCGAAGGAAACACCATATATTTT.

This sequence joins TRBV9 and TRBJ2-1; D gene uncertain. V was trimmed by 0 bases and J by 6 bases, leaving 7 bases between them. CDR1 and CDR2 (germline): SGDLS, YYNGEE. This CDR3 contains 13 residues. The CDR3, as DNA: TGTGCCAGCAGCGTAGGTTCTAGCAATGAGCAGTTCTTC. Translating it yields CASSVGSSNEQFF.

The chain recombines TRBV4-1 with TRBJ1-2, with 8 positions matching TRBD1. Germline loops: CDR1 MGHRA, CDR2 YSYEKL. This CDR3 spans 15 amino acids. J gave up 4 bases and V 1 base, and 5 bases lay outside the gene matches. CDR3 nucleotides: TGCGCCAGCAGCCAAGGGACAGGGAAGATCTATGGCTACACCTTC. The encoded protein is CASSQGTGKIYGYTF.

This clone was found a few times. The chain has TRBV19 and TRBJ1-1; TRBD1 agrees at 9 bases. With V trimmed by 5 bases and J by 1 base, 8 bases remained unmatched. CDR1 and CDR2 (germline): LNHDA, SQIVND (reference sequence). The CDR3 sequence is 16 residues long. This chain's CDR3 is CASSLRTGVGNTEAFF. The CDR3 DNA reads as TGTGCCAGTAGTCTAAGGACAGGGGTGGGGAACACTGAAGCTTTCTTT.

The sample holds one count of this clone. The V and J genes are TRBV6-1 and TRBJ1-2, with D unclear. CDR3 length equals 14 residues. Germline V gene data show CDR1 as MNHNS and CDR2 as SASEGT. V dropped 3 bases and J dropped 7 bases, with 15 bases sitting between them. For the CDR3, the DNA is TGTGCCAGCAGTGATGTCGGGTTTCGGGGTGGCTACACCTTC. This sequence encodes CASSDVGFRGGYTF.

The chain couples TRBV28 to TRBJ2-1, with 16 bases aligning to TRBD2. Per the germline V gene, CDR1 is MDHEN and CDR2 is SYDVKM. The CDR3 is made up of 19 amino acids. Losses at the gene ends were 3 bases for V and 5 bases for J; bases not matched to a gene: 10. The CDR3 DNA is TGTGCCAGCAGTTTGGGACTAGCGGGAGGGTTCAGTAAAAACAATGAGCAGTTCTTC. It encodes CASSLGLAGGFSKNNEQFF.

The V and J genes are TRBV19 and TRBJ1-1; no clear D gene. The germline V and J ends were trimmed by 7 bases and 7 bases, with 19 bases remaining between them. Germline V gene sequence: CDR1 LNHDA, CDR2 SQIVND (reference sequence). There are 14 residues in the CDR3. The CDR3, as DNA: TGTGCCAGTATTCCCGGCCGGGGATCCCGTGAAGCTTTCTTT. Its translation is CASIPGRGSREAFF. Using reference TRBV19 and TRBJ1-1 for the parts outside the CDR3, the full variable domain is DGGITQSPKYLFRKEGQNVTLSCEQNLNHDAMYWYRQDPGQGLRLIYYSQIVNDFQKGDIAEGYSVSREKKESFPLTVTSAQKNPTAFYLCASIPGRGSREAFFGQGTRLTVV.

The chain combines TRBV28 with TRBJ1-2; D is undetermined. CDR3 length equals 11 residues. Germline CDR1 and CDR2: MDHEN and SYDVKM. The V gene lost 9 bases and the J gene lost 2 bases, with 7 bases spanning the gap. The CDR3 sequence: CARGENYGYTF. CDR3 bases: TGTGCCAGGGGCGAGAACTATGGCTACACCTTC.

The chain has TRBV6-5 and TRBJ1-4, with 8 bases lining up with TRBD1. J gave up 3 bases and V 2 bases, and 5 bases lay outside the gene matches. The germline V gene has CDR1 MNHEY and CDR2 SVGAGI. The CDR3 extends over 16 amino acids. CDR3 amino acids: CASSYGRQGPNEKLFF. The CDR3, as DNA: TGTGCCAGCAGTTACGGGCGACAGGGGCCTAATGAAAAACTGTTTTTT.

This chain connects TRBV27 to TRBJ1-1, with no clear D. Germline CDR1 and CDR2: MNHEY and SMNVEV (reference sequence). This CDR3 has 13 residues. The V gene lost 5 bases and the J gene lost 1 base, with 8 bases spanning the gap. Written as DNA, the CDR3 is TGTGCCAGCAGTCTCTCTCCGAACACTGAAGCTTTCTTT. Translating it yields CASSLSPNTEAFF.

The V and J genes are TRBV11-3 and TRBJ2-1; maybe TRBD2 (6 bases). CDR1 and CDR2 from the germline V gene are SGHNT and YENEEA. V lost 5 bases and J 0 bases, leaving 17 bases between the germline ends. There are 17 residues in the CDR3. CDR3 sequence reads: CASSQILGSSSYNEQFF. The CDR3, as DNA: TGTGCCAGCAGCCAAATTCTCGGGAGTAGCTCCTACAATGAGCAGTTCTTC.

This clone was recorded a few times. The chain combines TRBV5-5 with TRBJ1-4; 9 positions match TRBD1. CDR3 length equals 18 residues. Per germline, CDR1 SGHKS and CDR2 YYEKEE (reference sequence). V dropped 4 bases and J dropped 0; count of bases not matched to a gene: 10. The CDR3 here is CASSRKTGGATTNEKLFF. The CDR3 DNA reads TGTGCCAGCAGCCGGAAGACAGGGGGGGCTACAACTAATGAAAAACTGTTTTTT.

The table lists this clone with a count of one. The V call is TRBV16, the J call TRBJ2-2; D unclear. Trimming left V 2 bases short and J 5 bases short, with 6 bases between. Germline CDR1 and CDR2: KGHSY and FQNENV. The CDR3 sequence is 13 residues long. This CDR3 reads CASSQRETGELFF. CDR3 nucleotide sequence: TGTGCCAGCAGCCAAAGAGAAACCGGGGAGCTGTTTTTT.

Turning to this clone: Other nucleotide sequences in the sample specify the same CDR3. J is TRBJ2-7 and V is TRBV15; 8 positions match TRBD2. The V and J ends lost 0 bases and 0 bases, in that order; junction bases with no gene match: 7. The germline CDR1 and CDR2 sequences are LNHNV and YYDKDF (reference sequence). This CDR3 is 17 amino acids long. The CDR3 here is CATSRDRLAGSSYEQYF. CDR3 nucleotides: TGTGCCACCAGCAGAGATAGGTTAGCGGGGAGCTCCTACGAGCAGTACTTC.

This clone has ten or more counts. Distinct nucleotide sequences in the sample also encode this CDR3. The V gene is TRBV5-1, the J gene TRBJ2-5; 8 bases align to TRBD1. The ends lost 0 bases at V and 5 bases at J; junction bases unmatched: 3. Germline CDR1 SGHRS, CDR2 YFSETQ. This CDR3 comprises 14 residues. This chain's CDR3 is CASSLDRGKETQYF. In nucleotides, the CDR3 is TGCGCCAGCAGCTTGGACAGGGGGAAGGAGACCCAGTACTTC.

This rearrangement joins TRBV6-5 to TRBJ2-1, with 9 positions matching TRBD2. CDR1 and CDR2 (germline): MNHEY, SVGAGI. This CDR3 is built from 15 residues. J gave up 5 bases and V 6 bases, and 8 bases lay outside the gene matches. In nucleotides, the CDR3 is TGTGCCAGCAGAAAGAGCGGGAGGTGGCACAATGAGCAGTTCTTC. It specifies CASRKSGRWHNEQFF.

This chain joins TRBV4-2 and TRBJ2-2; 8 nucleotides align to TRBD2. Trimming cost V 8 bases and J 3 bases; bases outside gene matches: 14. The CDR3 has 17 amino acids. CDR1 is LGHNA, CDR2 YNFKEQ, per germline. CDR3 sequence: CASARRGAGADTGELFF. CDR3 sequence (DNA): TGTGCCAGCGCCCGGCGGGGAGCGGGAGCGGACACCGGGGAGCTGTTTTTT.